This passage covers 18 T cell receptor beta chains from one sample sequenced in a study of T cell responses to AZD1222 COVID-19 vaccine. TCRdb's copy holds only in-frame clones and misses some; the assay was immunoSEQ multiplex PCR. The table lists approximately 120,000 clones, approximately 85% of them singletons. Sequencing used peripheral blood, obtained 28 days after the second AZD1222 dose. Every receptor here comes from an adult who received the AZD1222 COVID-19 vaccine.

This clone was observed a few times. V and J are TRBV29-1 and TRBJ1-4; no firm D call. The CDR3 is made up of 12 amino acids. Between the trimmed V and J ends, which lost 7 bases and 7 bases, there was a span of 13 bases. Germline-derived CDR1 and CDR2 are SQVTM and ANQGSEA. The CDR3 spells CSAAENPEKLFF. CDR3 nucleotides: TGCAGCGCCGCCGAGAATCCTGAAAAACTGTTTTTT.

This clone was counted only a few times. The chain recombines TRBV5-6 with TRBJ1-3, with D tentatively TRBD1 (5 bases). Between the trimmed V and J ends, which lost 0 bases and 2 bases, there was a span of 9 bases. Germline V gene data show CDR1 as SGHDT and CDR2 as YYEEEE. The CDR3 has 15 amino acids. CDR3 coding DNA: TGTGCCAGCAGCTTGGGGAGGGACGCTGGAAACACCATATATTTT. It specifies CASSLGRDAGNTIYF. Filled out from reference TRBV5-6 and TRBJ1-3, the complete variable domain reads DAGVTQSPTHLIKTRGQQVTLRCSPKSGHDTVSWYQQALGQGPQFIFQYYEEEERQRGNFPDRFSGHQFPNYSSELNVNALLLGDSALYLCASSLGRDAGNTIYFGEGSWLTVV.

This chain uses TRBV11-2 with TRBJ2-3; D possibly corresponds to TRBD2 (7 bases). Trimming removed 1 base at V and 0 bases at J, with 11 bases between. CDR3 length: 16 residues. From germline, CDR1 is SGHAT and CDR2 FQNNGV. CDR3 bases: TGTGCCAGCAGCTTAGGGAGGGGGGGTAGCACAGATACGCAGTATTTT. Protein: CASSLGRGGSTDTQYF.

This chain links TRBV15 with TRBJ1-5, with D hard to call. V lost 5 bases, J lost 3 bases, and 8 bases lay in between. The CDR3 length is 13 residues. Looked up from germline, CDR1 is LNHNV and CDR2 is YYDKDF (reference sequence). The CDR3 DNA reads TGTGCCACCAGCCAGTCAACCAATCAGCCCCAGCATTTT. Translated: CATSQSTNQPQHF.

This rearrangement joins TRBV3-1 (or the pseudogene TRBV3-2) to TRBJ1-2; the D gene is possibly TRBD1 (6 bases). Germline V CDR1 and CDR2: LGHDT, YNNKEL (reference sequence). The germline V and J ends were trimmed by 1 base and 4 bases, with 10 bases remaining between them. The CDR3 spans 14 residues. The CDR3 DNA reads as TGTGCCAGCAGCCAAGTTGGACAGCGCTATGGCTACACCTTC. Amino acids: CASSQVGQRYGYTF.

The chain employs TRBV25-1 and TRBJ1-2; D not certain. Germline V lookup: CDR1 MGHDK, CDR2 SYGVNS. Trimming shortened V by 7 bases and J by 11 bases, and 23 bases separated the two germline ends. CDR3 length equals 14 residues. The CDR3 spells CASTSSQVPEGYTF. CDR3 sequence (DNA): TGTGCCAGCACGTCCTCCCAGGTACCGGAAGGGTACACCTTC.

The chain combines TRBV7-2 with TRBJ2-7; possibly TRBD2 for D (6 bases). Looked up from germline, CDR1 is SGHTA and CDR2 is FQGNSA. Deletions cut 5 bases from V and 2 bases from J, with 13 bases between. The CDR3 contains 14 residues. CDR3 amino acids: CASSPMGGTYEQYF. CDR3 bases: TGTGCCAGCAGCCCCATGGGGGGTACCTACGAGCAGTACTTC.

This chain joins TRBV4-1 and TRBJ2-3; possible D gene TRBD2, 6 bases. CDR1 is MGHRA and CDR2 is YSYEKL in the germline V gene. This CDR3 region has 17 residues. Trimming took off 7 bases at V and 0 bases at J, with 20 bases between the two ends. CDR3 in DNA: TGCGCCAGCACCAAGGGGTCCGGCGGGGCGAGCACAGATACGCAGTATTTT. This codes for CASTKGSGGASTDTQYF.

The rearrangement uses TRBV3-1 (or the pseudogene TRBV3-2) and TRBJ1-4; TRBD1 aligns across 12 bases. From germline, CDR1 is LGHDT and CDR2 YNNKEL (reference sequence). V lost 7 bases and J lost 7; bases outside the gene matches: 7. The CDR3 is 15 residues long. This chain's CDR3 is CASKNRDRGREKLFF. CDR3 nucleotide sequence: TGTGCCAGCAAGAACCGGGACAGGGGGCGTGAAAAACTGTTTTTT.

CDR3 in amino acids: CASSPPLRYTF. CDR3 coding DNA: TGTGCCAGCAGTCCGCCCCTTCGCTACACCTTC. The V and J genes are TRBV21-1 and TRBJ1-2. TRBV21-1 represents a pseudogene. This CDR3 is built from 11 residues.

V usage is TRBV5-1 and J usage is TRBJ1-3, with 7 bases aligning to TRBD1. This CDR3 has 17 residues. The V gene's germline CDR1 is SGHRS and CDR2 YFSETQ. Losses at the gene ends were 4 bases for V and 0 bases for J; bases not matched to a gene: 10. The DNA of the CDR3 is TGCGCCAGCAGCCGACCCGACAGGGACCTCTCTGGAAACACCATATATTTT. This encodes CASSRPDRDLSGNTIYF. The full variable domain, rest sourced from reference TRBV5-1 and TRBJ1-3, is KAGVTQTPRYLIKTRGQQVTLSCSPISGHRSVSWYQQTPGQGLQFLFEYFSETQRNKGNFPGRFSGRQFSNSRSEMNVSTLELGDSALYLCASSRPDRDLSGNTIYFGEGSWLTVV.

The chain uses TRBV10-1 and TRBJ2-3; D gene unclear. The germline V and J ends were trimmed by 2 bases and 3 bases, with 6 bases remaining between them. The germline CDR1 and CDR2 sequences are WNHNN and SYGVQD (reference sequence). The CDR3 is made up of 13 amino acids. CDR3 sequence reads: CASSEVRTDTQYF. The DNA of the CDR3 is TGCGCCAGCAGTGAGGTTAGGACAGATACGCAGTATTTT.

The chain has TRBV4-3 and TRBJ1-2; weak D call: TRBD1 (6 bases). Trimming took 0 bases from V and 4 from J, leaving 21 bases between them. CDR3 length: 18 residues. From germline, CDR1 is LGHNA and CDR2 YSLEER. In nucleotides, the CDR3 is TGCGCCAGCAGCCAAGAGGCTTTCGGGGTTGGGGGGCTCTATGGCTACACCTTC. Amino acids: CASSQEAFGVGGLYGYTF.

CDR3 protein: CATRAQGNTEAFF. CDR3 bases: TGTGCCACCAGGGCTCAGGGGAACACTGAAGCTTTCTTT. The chain joins TRBV6-5 to TRBJ1-1; D possibly corresponds to TRBD1 (5 bases). From germline, CDR1 is MNHEY and CDR2 SVGAGI. V lost 10 bases, J lost 1 base, and 13 bases lay in between. This CDR3 has 13 residues.

The CDR3 sequence is CASSSRTFSYGELFF. The CDR3 DNA follows: TGCGCCAGCAGCTCCCGGACGTTTAGCTACGGGGAGCTGTTTTTT. The chain couples TRBV5-1 to TRBJ2-2, with D hard to call. The germline gives CDR1 SGHRS, CDR2 YFSETQ. V dropped 3 bases and J dropped 7 bases, with 16 bases sitting between them. The CDR3 has 15 amino acids.

V is TRBV3-1 (or the pseudogene TRBV3-2) and J is TRBJ1-4; no clear D gene. This CDR3 is built from 15 residues. Germline V gene data show CDR1 as LGHDT and CDR2 as YNNKEL (reference sequence). V was clipped by 1 base and J by 3 bases, with 9 bases between them. CDR3 residues: CASSQGILANEKLFF. The CDR3 DNA follows: TGTGCCAGCAGCCAAGGAATTTTGGCTAATGAAAAACTGTTTTTT.

With respect to this clone: The same CDR3 can be traced to other DNA sequences in this sample. The chain couples TRBV11-2 to TRBJ1-1; D is undetermined. CDR3 length: 13 residues. The V gene's germline CDR1 is SGHAT and CDR2 FQNNGV. V was clipped by 3 bases and J by 1 base, with 6 bases between them. Here the CDR3 reads CASSFTGNTEAFF. CDR3 coding DNA: TGTGCCAGCAGCTTCACGGGGAACACTGAAGCTTTCTTT.

As regards this clone: The sample has other DNA sequences that encode this CDR3 too. The chain combines TRBV4-3 with TRBJ1-1, with D uncertain. The CDR3 runs to 13 residues. V was cut by 0 bases and J by 5 bases, with 7 bases left in between. Germline CDR1 and CDR2: LGHNA and YSLEER. For the CDR3, the DNA is TGCGCCAGCAGCCAAGATCGGGGAACTGAAGCTTTCTTT. As protein: CASSQDRGTEAFF.